This TCR beta chain was obtained from a study of cytomegalovirus exposure and HLA in healthy donors. Across the whole study: A prior study identified 90 million to 120 million unique TCR beta sequences from about 200 million T cells.

The germline V gene encodes CDR1 MNHNY and CDR2 SVGAGI (reference sequence). The CDR3 is 12 amino acids. V shed 3 bases and J shed 7 bases, with 7 bases lying between them. Remarks on this clone: Its specificity is unknown.

The PCR was carried out with 60 Vbeta primers and 13 Jbeta primers. Sequenced by immunoSEQ multiplex PCR; TCRdb stores in-frame clones only, minus some. The sample lists some 130,000 clones; around 77% were seen once. Whole-study findings and limits: Evidence from a later analysis indicated that most CMV-associated TCR beta chains looked HLA-restricted. Association of a missense DCLRE1C variant with TCR beta V- and J-gene trimming was reported in a later analysis. A later analysis reportedly found that, within productive TCRs, an Asian-associated ancestry cluster had fewer N-insertions than the mean observed across the approximately 670 donors.

The rearrangement joins TRBV6-6 to TRBJ2-1; weak D call: TRBD1 (5 bases). This TCR was recovered from a man aged 25-45 years in good health and CMV-seronegative. Material for sequencing was PBMCs. CDR3 in amino acids: CASSYKGNEQFF. The DNA for the CDR3 is TGTGCCAGCAGTTATAAGGGGAATGAGCAGTTCTTC.